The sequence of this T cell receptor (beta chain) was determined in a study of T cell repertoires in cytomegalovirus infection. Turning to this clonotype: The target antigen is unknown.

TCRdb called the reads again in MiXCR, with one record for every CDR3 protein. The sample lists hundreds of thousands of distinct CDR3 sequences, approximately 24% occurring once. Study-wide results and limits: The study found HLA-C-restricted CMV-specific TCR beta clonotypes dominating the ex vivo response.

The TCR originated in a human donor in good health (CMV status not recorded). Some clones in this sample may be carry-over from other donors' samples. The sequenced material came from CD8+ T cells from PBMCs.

This chain's CDR3 is CATRTGTGAYEQYF. In DNA, the CDR3 is TGTGCCACCCGCACCGGGACAGGGGCCTACGAGCAGTACTTC. This sequence joins TRBV6-2 or TRBV6-3 and TRBJ2-7, with 10 nucleotides matching TRBD1. The CDR3 is made up of 14 amino acids. Trimming took 10 bases from V and 2 from J; bases not matched to a gene: 8. From germline, CDR1 is MNHEY and CDR2 SVGEGT.